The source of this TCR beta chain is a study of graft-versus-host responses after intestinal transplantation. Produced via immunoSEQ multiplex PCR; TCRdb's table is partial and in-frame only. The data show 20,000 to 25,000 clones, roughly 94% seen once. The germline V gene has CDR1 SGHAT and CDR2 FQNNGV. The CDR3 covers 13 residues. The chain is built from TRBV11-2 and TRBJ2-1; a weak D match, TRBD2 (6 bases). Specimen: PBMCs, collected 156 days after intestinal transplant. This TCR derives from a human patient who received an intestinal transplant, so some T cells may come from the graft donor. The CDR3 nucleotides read TGTGCAACGGAGGGGAGCTACCACAATGAGCAGTTCTTC. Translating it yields CATEGSYHNEQFF.